This T cell receptor (beta chain) was observed in a study of T cells expressing NK-cell markers. The CDR3 spans 12 residues. After re-calling the 5' RACE reads, TCRdb lists one entry per CDR3 protein, DNA absent. The repertoire table contains around 470,000 distinct CDR3 sequences. This chain joins TRBV12-3 or TRBV12-4 and TRBJ2-1; the D call of TRBD2 rests on TCRdb alone, since no DNA is present to check it. Sequencing used blood T cells: a sorted CD56 or NKG2C T cell subset, CD4+ or CD8+ T cells, or bulk PBMC T cells (not recorded which). The source of this sequence is a woman between 50 and 59 years old in good health. This CDR3 is CASSFSGRDEFF.